These 14 T cell receptor beta chains were all obtained from the same sample, sequenced in a study of cytomegalovirus exposure and HLA in healthy donors. The PCR contained 60 Vbeta and 13 Jbeta primers. Repertoires were generated with immunoSEQ multiplex PCR, while TCRdb's copy carries only in-frame clones and drops some. The profile shows some 200,000 clones, 78% of them singletons. Specimen: PBMCs. The receptors stem from a female donor in good health and CMV-seronegative.

V is TRBV7-9 and J is TRBJ1-5; TRBD1 is a possible D gene (5 bases). The CDR3 length is 15 residues. Germline V gives CDR1 SEHNR, CDR2 FQNEAQ (reference sequence). V lost 5 bases and J 9 bases, leaving 20 bases between the germline ends. CDR3 bases: TGTGCCAGCAGCCCCGCCGGGGGGGAGAGTCTGCCCCAGCATTTT. Residues: CASSPAGGESLPQHF.

In its sample, this clone was seen once. The gene calls are TRBV30 and TRBJ1-4; 9 bases are a match to TRBD1. The CDR3 extends over 15 amino acids. CDR1 and CDR2 from the germline V gene are GTSNPN and SVGIG (reference sequence). J lost 5 bases, V lost 5 bases, and 9 bases had no gene match. The CDR3 sequence is CAWSESGQGNEKLFF. The CDR3 DNA is TGTGCCTGGTCCGAATCGGGACAGGGAAATGAAAAACTGTTTTTT. The full variable domain, in which reference TRBV30 and TRBJ1-4 provide the parts outside the CDR3, is SQTIHQWPATLVQPVGSPLSLECTVEGTSNPNLYWYRQAAGRGLQLLFYSVGIGQISSEVPQNLSASRPQDRQFILSSKKLLLSDSGFYLCAWSESGQGNEKLFFGSGTQLSVL.

This chain links TRBV7-9 with TRBJ2-1; 8 bases align to TRBD2. V was clipped by 5 bases and J by 0 bases; unmatched bases: 6. The V gene's germline CDR1 is SEHNR and CDR2 FQNEAQ (reference sequence). The CDR3 consists of 16 residues. CDR3: CASSPPGTSSYNEQFF. CDR3 bases: TGTGCCAGCAGCCCACCTGGGACTAGCTCCTACAATGAGCAGTTCTTC.

The chain couples TRBV14 to TRBJ2-3, with D perhaps matching TRBD2 (6 bases). Germline values: CDR1 SGHDN, CDR2 FVKESK. CDR3 length equals 17 residues. The V gene lost 2 bases and the J gene lost 2 bases, with 17 bases spanning the gap. For the CDR3, the DNA is TGTGCCAGCAGCCAATTCTTAATTGGGGGGAACACAGATACGCAGTATTTT. As protein: CASSQFLIGGNTDTQYF. Supplemented by reference TRBV14 and TRBJ2-3, the full variable domain reads EAGVTQFPSHSVIEKGQTVTLRCDPISGHDNLYWYRRVMGKEIKFLLHFVKESKQDESGMPNNRFLAERTGGTYSTLKVQPAELEDSGVYFCASSQFLIGGNTDTQYFGPGTRLTVL.

The rearrangement uses TRBV7-2 and TRBJ2-7; 7 bases line up with TRBD1. V was pared by 2 bases and J by 3 bases, with 1 base of the junction left unmatched. The CDR3 loop spans 13 amino acids. Germline loops: CDR1 SGHTA, CDR2 FQGNSA. As DNA, the CDR3 is TGTGCCAGCAGCTTAACAGGGGTCTACGAGCAGTACTTC. This translates into CASSLTGVYEQYF. The whole variable domain, remainder taken from reference TRBV7-2 and TRBJ2-7, is GAGVSQSPSNKVTEKGKDVELRCDPISGHTALYWYRQSLGQGLEFLIYFQGNSAPDKSGLPSDRFSAERTGGSVSTLTIQRTQQEDSAVYLCASSLTGVYEQYFGPGTRLTVT.

The chain combines TRBV5-1 with TRBJ2-7; 10 bases align to TRBD2. CDR3 length: 16 residues. Germline-derived CDR1 and CDR2 are SGHRS and YFSETQ. J lost 0 bases, V lost 0 bases, and 3 bases had no gene match. Here the CDR3 reads CASSLGSSGSSYEQYF. The CDR3 region has the DNA TGCGCCAGCAGCTTGGGTTCTAGCGGGAGCTCCTACGAGCAGTACTTC.

The gene calls are TRBV9 and TRBJ2-1; TRBD2 agrees at 10 bases. V lost 2 bases, J lost 5 bases, and 7 bases stayed unmatched. The CDR3 loop spans 16 amino acids. Per the germline V gene, CDR1 is SGDLS and CDR2 is YYNGEE. CDR3 sequence: CASSVQAGGLNNEQFF. Written as DNA, the CDR3 is TGTGCCAGCAGCGTTCAAGCGGGAGGGCTTAACAATGAGCAGTTCTTC.

Only a few counts were recorded for this clone. J is TRBJ1-1 and V is TRBV11-2; TRBD1 agrees at 9 bases. With V trimmed by 1 base and J by 11 bases, 5 bases remained unmatched. The CDR3 consists of 13 residues. Germline V gene data show CDR1 as SGHAT and CDR2 as FQNNGV. The CDR3 bases are TGTGCCAGCAGCTTAGGCAGGACAGGGGACGCTTTCTTT. Translation: CASSLGRTGDAFF.

The genes are TRBV5-4 and TRBJ2-1; TRBD1 agrees at 7 bases. Per germline, CDR1 SGHNT and CDR2 YYREEE (reference sequence). V was clipped by 3 bases and J by 5 bases; unmatched bases: 5. The CDR3 sequence is 14 residues long. As DNA, the CDR3 is TGTGCCAGCAGCTCGACAGGGTACAACAATGAGCAGTTCTTC. It translates to CASSSTGYNNEQFF.

In this sample, this clone turned up a few times. This chain joins TRBV14 and TRBJ2-1; 8 bases agree with TRBD1. The CDR3 has 15 residues. Germline V gene sequence: CDR1 SGHDN, CDR2 FVKESK. With V trimmed by 4 bases and J by 6 bases, 8 bases remained unmatched. DNA for the CDR3: TGTGCCAGCAGCCCCTTACTTGGACAGGGCAATGAGCAGTTCTTC. This sequence encodes CASSPLLGQGNEQFF.

In this sample, this clone turned up once. This chain uses TRBV7-9 with TRBJ2-2; tentative D call: TRBD2 (5 bases). Trimming stripped 5 bases from V and 7 bases from J, with 17 bases between. The CDR3 spans 15 residues. CDR1 and CDR2 (germline): SEHNR, FQNEAQ (reference sequence). The DNA for the CDR3 is TGTGCCAGCAGCCTCCGTATGAGGGCTGGCGGGGAGCTGTTTTTT. Translated, it gives CASSLRMRAGGELFF.

The gene calls are TRBV6-6 and TRBJ2-5; tentatively, D is TRBD2 (6 bases). Judging by the DNA end, TRBJ2-7 fits better; the J call may be wrong. The CDR3 is 15 residues long. Looked up from germline, CDR1 is MNHNY and CDR2 is SVGAGI (reference sequence). The CDR3 here is CASSHRDFSSYEQYF. In DNA form, the CDR3 reads TGTGCCAGCAGTCACCGGGACTTTAGCTCCTACGAGCAGTACTTC.

The chain couples TRBV4-3 to TRBJ2-1; weak D call: TRBD1 (5 bases). V was shortened by 0 bases and J by 1 base, with 10 bases between the two germline ends. The CDR3 consists of 16 residues. Germline CDR1 reads LGHNA; CDR2 reads YSLEER. The CDR3 DNA follows: TGCGCCAGCAGCCAAGACAGGGCCGATTCCTACAATGAGCAGTTCTTC. This sequence encodes CASSQDRADSYNEQFF.

The gene calls are TRBV5-1 and TRBJ1-2; a possible D gene is TRBD1 (5 bases). Germline CDR1 SGHRS, CDR2 YFSETQ. V lost 4 bases and J lost 2, with 18 bases in between. CDR3 length: 16 residues. DNA for the CDR3: TGCGCCAGCAGCGCCCGACAGTCCTTCCAAAACTATGGCTACACCTTC. Translating gives CASSARQSFQNYGYTF.